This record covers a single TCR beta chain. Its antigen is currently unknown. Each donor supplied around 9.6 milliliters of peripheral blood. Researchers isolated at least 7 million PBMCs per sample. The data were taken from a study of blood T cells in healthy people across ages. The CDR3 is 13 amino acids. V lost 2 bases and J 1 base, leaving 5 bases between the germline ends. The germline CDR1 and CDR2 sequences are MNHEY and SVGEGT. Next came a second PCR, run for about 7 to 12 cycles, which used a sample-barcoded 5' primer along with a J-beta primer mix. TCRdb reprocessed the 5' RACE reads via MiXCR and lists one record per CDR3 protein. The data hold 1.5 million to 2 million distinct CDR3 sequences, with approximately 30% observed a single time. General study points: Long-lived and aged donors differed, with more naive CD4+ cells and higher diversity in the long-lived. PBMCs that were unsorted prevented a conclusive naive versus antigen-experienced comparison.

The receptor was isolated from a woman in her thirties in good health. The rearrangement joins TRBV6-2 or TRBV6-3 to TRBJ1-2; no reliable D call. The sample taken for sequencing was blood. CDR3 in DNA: TGTGCCAGCAGTTACGCGTTTAACTATGGCTACACCTTC. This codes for CASSYAFNYGYTF.